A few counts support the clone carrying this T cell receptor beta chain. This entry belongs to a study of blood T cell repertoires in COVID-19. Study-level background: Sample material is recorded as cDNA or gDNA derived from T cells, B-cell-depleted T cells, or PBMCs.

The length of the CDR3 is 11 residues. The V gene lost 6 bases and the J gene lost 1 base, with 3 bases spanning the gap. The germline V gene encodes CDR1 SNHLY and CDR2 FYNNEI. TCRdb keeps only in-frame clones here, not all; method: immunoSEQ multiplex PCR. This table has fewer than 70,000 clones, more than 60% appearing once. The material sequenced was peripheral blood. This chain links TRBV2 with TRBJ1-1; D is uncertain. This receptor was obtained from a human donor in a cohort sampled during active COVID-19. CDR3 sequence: CASRRNTEAFF. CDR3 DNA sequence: TGTGCCAGCAGGAGGAACACTGAAGCTTTCTTT. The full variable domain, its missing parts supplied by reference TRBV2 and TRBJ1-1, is EPEVTQTPSHQVTQMGQEVILRCVPISNHLYFYWYRQILGQKVEFLVSFYNNEISEKSEIFDDQFSVERPDGSNFTLKIRSTKLEDSAMYFCASRRNTEAFFGQGTRLTVV.